The text below deals with one T cell receptor (beta chain). The data are from a study of blood T cell repertoires in COVID-19. The CDR3 consists of 14 residues. Trimming shortened V by 5 bases and J by 3 bases, and 16 bases separated the two germline ends. Germline CDR1 and CDR2: GTSNPN and SVGIG (reference sequence). In the original processing: By means of reference gene primer amplification, nucleated cell counts were estimated. Assay used: immunoSEQ multiplex PCR; TCRdb lists only in-frame clones, some missing. V and J calls and clone size come straight from that table; D and trimming were deduced from the DNA. The sample has tens of thousands of clones; 65% to 85% are singletons.

The V gene is TRBV30, the J gene TRBJ1-2; D might be TRBD1 (5 bases). This receptor was taken from a human donor with active or convalescent COVID-19. The donor label of this sample is uncertain. The specimen sequenced was peripheral blood. This CDR3 reads CAWLGKGGDYGYTF. CDR3 in DNA: TGTGCCTGGTTGGGAAAAGGAGGGGACTATGGCTACACCTTC.